Listed below are T cell receptor beta chains from one sample, sequenced in a study of blood T cell repertoires in COVID-19. The method was immunoSEQ multiplex PCR; TCRdb's version includes in-frame clones alone and lacks a portion of them. The table records about 170,000 clones, roughly 90% of them present only once. Input material: peripheral blood. All receptors come from a woman between 55 and 75 years old with COVID-19, enrolled during active disease. Each CDR3 is given without its conserved first and last residue. Not all rows give a size; the values are once, few, many and, for expanded clones, a class.

j_call clone_size v_call cdr3_aa
TRBJ1-2 once TRBV28 ASTTQGANYGYT
TRBJ2-2 NA TRBV6-6 ALSFGTGELF
TRBJ1-2 NA TRBV4-1 ASSQSGTELYGYT
TRBJ1-4 NA TRBV10-1 ASSYYLGGEREKLF
TRBJ2-6 NA TRBV11-3 ASSLDRPDRRFSGANVLT
TRBJ2-1 NA TRBV14 ASSPRSGGQLSYNEQF
TRBJ2-7 NA TRBV30 AWSVPGTRQTYEQY
TRBJ1-1 NA TRBV13 ASSSPSPFPEAF
TRBJ2-2 NA TRBV4-1 ASSQAWGQNTGELF
TRBJ1-6 NA TRBV4-3 ASSQVLFRDRGYSPLH